Below, 22 T cell receptor beta chains from the same sample are listed, as sequenced in a study of CD8+CD57+ T cells in acquired aplastic anemia. For sequencing, patients were chosen who had shown expansion of CD8+CD57+ cells by flow cytometry. Genomic DNA, the template, was used for profiling of the TCR beta VDJ and CDR3. MiXCR, run by TCRdb on the reads, gives a single entry per CDR3 protein. The table shows roughly 180,000 distinct CDR3 sequences, with nearly 50% occurring only once. Sequencing was done on a sample of sorted CD4+, CD8+, or CD8+CD57+ T cells (not recorded which) from PBMCs. These TCRs come from a human donor with aplastic anemia.

This clonotype was observed at least ten times. The chain uses TRBV6-9 and TRBJ1-5; TRBD1 aligns across 12 bases. V lost 6 bases and J lost 5; bases outside the gene matches: 8. Germline V lookup: CDR1 MNHGY, CDR2 SVAAGI. The CDR3 sequence is 16 residues long. The CDR3 sequence is CASRPGTGGTHQPQHF. The CDR3 DNA reads TGTGCCAGCAGACCCGGGACAGGGGGCACTCATCAGCCCCAGCATTTT.

The chain joins TRBV29-1 to TRBJ2-2; D is tentatively TRBD1 or TRBD2 (5 bases each). Germline-derived CDR1 and CDR2 are SQVTM and ANQGSEA. Trimming took off 5 bases at V and 6 bases at J, with 7 bases between the two ends. The CDR3 contains 11 residues. CDR3 sequence reads: CSVQGAGELFF. CDR3 coding DNA: TGCAGCGTTCAGGGAGCCGGGGAGCTGTTTTTT.

This clonotype was found many times. The genes are TRBV5-1 and TRBJ2-1; D gene uncertain. Trimming stripped 4 bases from V and 9 bases from J, with 11 bases between. The CDR3 loop spans 12 amino acids. CDR1 and CDR2 (germline): SGHRS, YFSETQ. The CDR3 protein is CASSPGLGEQFF. The CDR3 DNA sequence: TGCGCCAGCAGCCCGGGCCTCGGTGAGCAGTTCTTC.

The chain has TRBV15 and TRBJ2-2; D not resolved. This CDR3 is built from 14 residues. The V gene lost 0 bases and the J gene lost 4 bases, with 6 bases spanning the gap. The V gene's germline CDR1 is LNHNV and CDR2 YYDKDF (reference sequence). CDR3 in DNA: TGTGCCACCAGCAGAGATAAAGTCACCGGGGAGCTGTTTTTT. Translated: CATSRDKVTGELFF.

This clonotype was detected once. This chain joins TRBV7-3 and TRBJ2-1; D uncertain. There are 14 residues in the CDR3. Germline lookup yields CDR1 SGHTA and CDR2 FQGTGA. V was clipped by 5 bases and J by 9 bases, with 17 bases between them. CDR3 bases: TGTGCCAGCAGCCCCAGCAGCTTGGCCGGTGAGCAGTTCTTC. This encodes CASSPSSLAGEQFF. The whole variable domain, filled in from reference TRBV7-3 and TRBJ2-1, reads GAGVSQTPSNKVTEKGKYVELRCDPISGHTALYWYRQSLGQGPEFLIYFQGTGAADDSGLPNDRFFAVRPEGSVSTLKIQRTERGDSAVYLCASSPSSLAGEQFFGPGTRLTVL.

The V and J genes are TRBV4-2 and TRBJ1-2; weak D call: TRBD1 (5 bases). Per germline, CDR1 LGHNA and CDR2 YNFKEQ. Trimming took off 0 bases at V and 6 bases at J, with 11 bases between the two ends. The CDR3 consists of 14 residues. CDR3 DNA sequence: TGTGCCAGCAGCCAAGATCAAGGGGTTAATGGCTACACCTTC. The encoded protein is CASSQDQGVNGYTF.

This clonotype is classed as medium-sized. The chain recombines TRBV29-1 with TRBJ1-1, with D unresolved. Trimming stripped 5 bases from V and 1 base from J, with 11 bases between. The CDR3 sequence is 13 residues long. From germline, CDR1 is SQVTM and CDR2 ANQGSEA. The CDR3 bases are TGCAGCGTTAAGACCGCTACGAACACTGAAGCTTTCTTT. Translating it yields CSVKTATNTEAFF. The variable domain in full, completed from reference TRBV29-1 and TRBJ1-1, reads SAVISQKPSRDICQRGTSLTIQCQVDSQVTMMFWYRQQPGQSLTLIATANQGSEATYESGFVIDKFPISRPNLTFSTLTVSNMSPEDSSIYLCSVKTATNTEAFFGQGTRLTVV.

This clonotype occurred many times. V is TRBV9 and J is TRBJ1-1; weak D call: TRBD1 (6 bases). Trimming took off 0 bases at V and 2 bases at J, with 17 bases between the two ends. This CDR3 region has 17 residues. The V gene's germline CDR1 is SGDLS and CDR2 YYNGEE. The CDR3 bases are TGTGCCAGCAGCGTAGGACTTAAACAGGGCTTTAACACTGAAGCTTTCTTT. Translated, it gives CASSVGLKQGFNTEAFF. The full variable domain, rest sourced from reference TRBV9 and TRBJ1-1, is DSGVTQTPKHLITATGQRVTLRCSPRSGDLSVYWYQQSLDQGLQFLIQYYNGEERAKGNILERFSAQQFPDLHSELNLSSLELGDSALYFCASSVGLKQGFNTEAFFGQGTRLTVV.

J is TRBJ2-1 and V is TRBV27, with a tentative D call TRBD1 (7 bases). Deletions cut 9 bases from V and 6 bases from J, with 21 bases between. CDR1 and CDR2 from the germline V gene are MNHEY and SMNVEV (reference sequence). This CDR3 region has 15 residues. The CDR3 here is CASNNPGGPRNEQFF. The CDR3 nucleotides are TGTGCCAGTAACAACCCAGGGGGGCCCCGCAATGAGCAGTTCTTC.

The chain links TRBV7-7 to TRBJ2-1; D may correspond to TRBD1 or TRBD2 (5 bases each). This CDR3 spans 13 amino acids. The V gene lost 5 bases and the J gene lost 7 bases, with 12 bases spanning the gap. Germline CDR1 is SSHAT and CDR2 is FNYEAQ (reference sequence). The CDR3 region is CASSLGTGNEQFF. Written as DNA, the CDR3 is TGTGCCAGCAGCCTCGGGACGGGTAATGAGCAGTTCTTC.

This chain links TRBV2 with TRBJ1-6, with 9 bases aligning to TRBD1. The germline V gene has CDR1 SNHLY and CDR2 FYNNEI. The V and J ends lost 2 bases and 3 bases, in that order; junction bases with no gene match: 5. CDR3 length: 17 amino acids. As DNA, the CDR3 is TGTGCCAGCAGTGAAACCTGGACAGGGGACTATAATTCACCCCTCCACTTT. Translation gives CASSETWTGDYNSPLHF.

Only a few counts were recorded for this clonotype. The chain links TRBV30 to TRBJ1-2, with 9 bases lining up with TRBD1. In germline, CDR1 is GTSNPN, CDR2 SVGIG (reference sequence). V was pared by 2 bases and J by 7 bases, with 8 bases of the junction left unmatched. The CDR3 consists of 14 residues. DNA of the CDR3: TGTGCCTGGAGTACAGGACAGGGGTCGGCTGGCTACACCTTC. This encodes CAWSTGQGSAGYTF. The variable domain in full, completed from reference TRBV30 and TRBJ1-2, reads SQTIHQWPATLVQPVGSPLSLECTVEGTSNPNLYWYRQAAGRGLQLLFYSVGIGQISSEVPQNLSASRPQDRQFILSSKKLLLSDSGFYLCAWSTGQGSAGYTFGSGTRLTVV.

The chain combines TRBV24-1 with TRBJ1-5, with 7 bases that match TRBD1. Trimming at V came to 4 bases and at J to 5 bases, leaving 7 bases not matched to a gene. In germline, CDR1 is KGHDR, CDR2 SFDVKD. The CDR3 totals 15 residues. This CDR3 is CATSDTTGNYQPQHF. CDR3 nucleotide sequence: TGTGCCACCAGTGACACGACAGGGAATTATCAGCCCCAGCATTTT.

The genes are TRBV7-9 and TRBJ1-1; the D is unclear. This CDR3 comprises 11 residues. With 8 bases removed from V and 1 base from J, the gap between germline ends came to 5 bases. CDR1 and CDR2 from the germline V gene are SEHNR and FQNEAQ (reference sequence). The CDR3 DNA is TGTGCCAGCCCGCGGAACACTGAAGCTTTCTTT. Translation gives CASPRNTEAFF. The full variable domain, its missing parts supplied by reference TRBV7-9 and TRBJ1-1, is DTGVSQNPRHKITKRGQNVTFRCDPISEHNRLYWYRQTLGQGPEFLTYFQNEAQLEKSRLLSDRFSAERPKGSFSTLEIQRTEQGDSAMYLCASPRNTEAFFGQGTRLTVV.

This clonotype was picked up many times. The chain has TRBV20-1 and TRBJ2-3; possible D gene TRBD2, 5 bases. This CDR3 has 14 amino acids. Trimming removed 3 bases at V and 1 base at J, with 11 bases between. Germline loops: CDR1 DFQATT, CDR2 SNEGSKA (reference sequence). CDR3 sequence (DNA): TGCAGTGCTAGCTCCTCCGGGGGCACAGATACGCAGTATTTT. This encodes CSASSSGGTDTQYF.

In this sample, this clonotype turned up a few times. This chain uses TRBV6-1 with TRBJ2-3, with unresolved D. Trimming shortened V by 6 bases and J by 5 bases, and 24 bases separated the two germline ends. The V gene's germline CDR1 is MNHNS and CDR2 SASEGT. The CDR3 is made up of 17 amino acids. CDR3 residues: CASRPTRGLTLGDTQYF. CDR3 in DNA: TGTGCCAGCAGGCCCACCCGTGGGCTCACCCTCGGAGATACGCAGTATTTT.

This clonotype was found a few times. The V gene is TRBV24-1, the J gene TRBJ2-7; TRBD1 aligns across 9 bases. Trimming took 2 bases from V and 5 from J; bases not matched to a gene: 12. This CDR3 comprises 17 residues. Germline assignment: CDR1 KGHDR and CDR2 SFDVKD. The CDR3 loop reads CATSDSATGGGSHEQYF. In nucleotides, the CDR3 is TGTGCCACCAGTGATTCAGCCACAGGGGGCGGTAGCCACGAGCAGTACTTC.

This clonotype was observed a handful of times. J is TRBJ2-2 and V is TRBV19; 7 positions agree with TRBD2. The CDR3 totals 16 residues. The V gene end was trimmed by 7 bases and the J gene end by 4 bases; junction bases not matched to a gene: 12. The V gene's germline CDR1 is LNHDA and CDR2 SQIVND (reference sequence). The CDR3 sequence: CASTIPRGGSTGELFF. The CDR3, as DNA: TGTGCCAGTACCATTCCAAGGGGAGGGAGCACCGGGGAGCTGTTTTTT.

This sequence joins TRBV29-1 and TRBJ2-1; D remains ambiguous. The CDR3 is 10 amino acids. Deletions cut 8 bases from V and 5 bases from J, with 7 bases between. Looked up from germline, CDR1 is SQVTM and CDR2 is ANQGSEA. CDR3: CSRADNEQFF. CDR3 sequence (DNA): TGCAGCCGAGCAGACAATGAGCAGTTCTTC.

This clonotype was detected many times. This sequence joins TRBV12-3 or TRBV12-4 and TRBJ2-3; tentative D call: TRBD1 (6 bases). The V and J ends lost 6 bases and 5 bases respectively, with 15 bases between them. The CDR3 is 14 residues long. This chain's CDR3 is CASSPTGLVDTQYF. CDR3 sequence (DNA): TGTGCCAGCAGCCCGACAGGTCTGGTAGATACGCAGTATTTT.

This clonotype was counted a few times. V gene TRBV7-2 combines with J gene TRBJ1-2; 7 bases are a match to TRBD1. CDR3 length equals 14 residues. CDR1 and CDR2 (germline): SGHTA, FQGNSA. The V segment lost 5 bases and the J segment 4 bases; nucleotides outside the gene matches: 7. CDR3 in DNA: TGTGCCAGCAGCCCAGGGACAGCGATCTATGGCTACACCTTC. Translation gives CASSPGTAIYGYTF.

The genes are TRBV7-2 and TRBJ2-7, with 9 positions matching TRBD2. The ends lost 0 bases at V and 4 bases at J; junction bases unmatched: 7. Germline V gene lookup returns CDR1 SGHTA and CDR2 FQGNSA. The CDR3 covers 16 residues. The CDR3 coding sequence is TGTGCCAGCAGCTTAGCGCACGGCGGGGGGGGATACGAGCAGTACTTC. Encoded protein: CASSLAHGGGGYEQYF.